Following are 8 T cell receptor beta chains from one sample sequenced in a study of blood T cell repertoires in COVID-19. Libraries were prepared by immunoSEQ multiplex PCR; TCRdb keeps only in-frame clonotypes and omits some of them. Found here are roughly 190,000 clones, about 85% of them singletons; the top ten hold 20% to 25%. The sequencing sample was made of peripheral blood. The receptors were sampled from a man aged 60 to 75 with active or convalescent COVID-19.

The chain links TRBV2 to TRBJ1-6, with 7 bases fitting TRBD1. This CDR3 has 14 amino acids. With V trimmed by 6 bases and J by 7 bases, 6 bases remained unmatched. Germline V CDR1 and CDR2: SNHLY, FYNNEI. In DNA, the CDR3 is TGTGCCAGCAGCGCAGGGGGTGCAAATTCACCCCTCCACTTT. Protein product: CASSAGGANSPLHF.

This clone appeared once. J is TRBJ2-2 and V is TRBV7-2, with 8 bases identical to TRBD2. V was clipped by 4 bases and J by 5 bases; unmatched bases: 15. This CDR3 comprises 18 residues. The germline CDR1 and CDR2 sequences are SGHTA and FQGNSA. CDR3 sequence: CASSSIRPGLVGTGELFF. CDR3 nucleotides: TGTGCCAGCAGCTCCATACGACCGGGACTAGTAGGAACCGGGGAGCTGTTTTTT.

The rearrangement uses TRBV5-4 and TRBJ2-7, with a weak D call TRBD2 (6 bases). CDR3 length: 13 residues. Germline lookup yields CDR1 SGHNT and CDR2 YYREEE (reference sequence). Trimming removed 4 bases from V and 3 bases from J, with 11 bases in between. The CDR3 is CASSRDWLYEQYF. In nucleotides, the CDR3 is TGTGCCAGCAGCCGGGACTGGCTCTACGAGCAGTACTTC.

The chain joins TRBV6-5 to TRBJ1-2, with TRBD1 as a possible D gene (6 bases). From germline, CDR1 is MNHEY and CDR2 SVGAGI. Trimming took 6 bases from V and 0 from J, leaving 8 bases between them. This CDR3 is built from 13 residues. CDR3 region: CASRHRANYGYTF. Here the CDR3 DNA reads TGTGCCAGCAGGCACAGGGCTAACTATGGCTACACCTTC.

The chain links TRBV27 to TRBJ1-2; 7 bases align to TRBD1. The V gene end was trimmed by 0 bases and the J gene end by 8 bases; junction bases not matched to a gene: 9. Per germline, CDR1 MNHEY and CDR2 SMNVEV (reference sequence). This CDR3 spans 15 amino acids. In DNA, the CDR3 is TGTGCCAGCAGTTTATCGGGACAGTGGGTTATGGGCTACACCTTC. It yields the protein CASSLSGQWVMGYTF.

V and J are TRBV5-6 and TRBJ2-7; TRBD2 is a possible D gene (6 bases). The ends were cut back, 5 bases at V and 6 bases at J, with 21 bases in the middle. Germline values: CDR1 SGHDT, CDR2 YYEEEE. The CDR3 is 15 amino acids. DNA of the CDR3: TGTGCCAGCAGTCTGGGACTTTTTTCCTCCGGCGAGCAGTACTTC. It translates to CASSLGLFSSGEQYF.

The chain employs TRBV2 and TRBJ1-5, with D tentatively TRBD1 (6 bases). The ends were cut back, 1 base at V and 0 bases at J, with 7 bases in the middle. Germline V gives CDR1 SNHLY, CDR2 FYNNEI. The CDR3 runs 15 residues. In DNA, the CDR3 is TGTGCCAGCAGTGAAGGACAGGATAGCAATCAGCCCCAGCATTTT. The encoded protein is CASSEGQDSNQPQHF.

This chain joins TRBV19 and TRBJ2-3; a weak D match, TRBD2 (5 bases). The CDR3 consists of 15 residues. V was cut by 2 bases and J by 1 base, with 10 bases left in between. Germline-derived CDR1 and CDR2 are LNHDA and SQIVND (reference sequence). CDR3 amino acids: CASSIPNSGTDTQYF. DNA of the CDR3: TGTGCCAGTAGTATACCCAATAGCGGCACAGATACGCAGTATTTT.